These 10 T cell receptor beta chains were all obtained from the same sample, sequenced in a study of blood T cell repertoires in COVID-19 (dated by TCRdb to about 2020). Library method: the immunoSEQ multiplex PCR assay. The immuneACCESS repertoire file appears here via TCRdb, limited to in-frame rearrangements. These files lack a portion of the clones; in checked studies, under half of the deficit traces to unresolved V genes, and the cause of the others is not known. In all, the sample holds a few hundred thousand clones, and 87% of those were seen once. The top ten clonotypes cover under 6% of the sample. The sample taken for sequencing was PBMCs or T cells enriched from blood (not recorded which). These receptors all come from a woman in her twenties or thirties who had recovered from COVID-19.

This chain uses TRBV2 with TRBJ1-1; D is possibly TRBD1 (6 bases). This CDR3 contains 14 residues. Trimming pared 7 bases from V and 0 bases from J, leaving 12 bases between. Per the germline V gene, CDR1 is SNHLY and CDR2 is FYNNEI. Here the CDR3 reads CASKQGWMNTEAFF. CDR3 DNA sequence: TGTGCCAGCAAACAGGGCTGGATGAACACTGAAGCTTTCTTT.

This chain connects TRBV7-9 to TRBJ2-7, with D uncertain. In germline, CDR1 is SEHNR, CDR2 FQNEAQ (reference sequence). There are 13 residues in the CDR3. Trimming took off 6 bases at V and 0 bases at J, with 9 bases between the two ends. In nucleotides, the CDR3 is TGTGCCAGCAGTGGAGTTTCCTCCTACGAGCAGTACTTC. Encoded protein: CASSGVSSYEQYF.

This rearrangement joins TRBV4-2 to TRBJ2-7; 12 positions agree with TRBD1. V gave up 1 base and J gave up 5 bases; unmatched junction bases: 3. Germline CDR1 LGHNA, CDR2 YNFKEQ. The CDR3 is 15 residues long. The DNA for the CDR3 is TGTGCCAGCAGCCAAGCCGGGACAGGGGGCAACGAGCAGTACTTC. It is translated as CASSQAGTGGNEQYF.

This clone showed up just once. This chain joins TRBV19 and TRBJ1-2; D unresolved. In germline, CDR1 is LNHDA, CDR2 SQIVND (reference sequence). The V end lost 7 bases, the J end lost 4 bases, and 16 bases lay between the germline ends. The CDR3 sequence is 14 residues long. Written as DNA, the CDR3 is TGTGCCAGTAACCAAGTTGGGGAGAGCTATGGCTACACCTTC. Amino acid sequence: CASNQVGESYGYTF.

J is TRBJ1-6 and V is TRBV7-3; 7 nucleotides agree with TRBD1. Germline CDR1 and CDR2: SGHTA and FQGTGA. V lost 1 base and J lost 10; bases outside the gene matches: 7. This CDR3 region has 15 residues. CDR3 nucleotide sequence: TGTGCCAGCAGCTTAAAGGCAGGGGGAAGCTCACCCCTCCACTTT. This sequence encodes CASSLKAGGSSPLHF. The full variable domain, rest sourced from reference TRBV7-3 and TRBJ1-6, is GAGVSQTPSNKVTEKGKYVELRCDPISGHTALYWYRQSLGQGPEFLIYFQGTGAADDSGLPNDRFFAVRPEGSVSTLKIQRTERGDSAVYLCASSLKAGGSSPLHFGNGTRLTVT.

CDR3 sequence (DNA): TGTGCCAGCAGCCTCCATCTTCCACGGGTGAACACTGAAGCTTTCTTT. The encoded protein is CASSLHLPRVNTEAFF. The rearrangement uses TRBV11-1 and TRBJ1-1; D is ambiguous. Germline V gives CDR1 SGHAT, CDR2 FQDESV (reference sequence). This CDR3 is 16 amino acids long. Trimming pared 5 bases from V and 0 bases from J, leaving 16 bases between. The full variable domain, completed using reference TRBV11-1 and TRBJ1-1, is EAEVAQSPRYKITEKSQAVAFWCDPISGHATLYWYRQILGQGPELLVQFQDESVVDDSQLPKDRFSAERLKGVDSTLKIQPAELGDSAMYLCASSLHLPRVNTEAFFGQGTRLTVV.

This CDR3 reads CAWYREGAEKLFF. The CDR3 DNA reads as TGTGCCTGGTACAGGGAAGGTGCGGAAAAACTGTTTTTT. J is TRBJ1-4 and V is TRBV30; perhaps TRBD1 as D (6 bases). This CDR3 has 13 residues. V was pared by 5 bases and J by 8 bases, with 15 bases between. Germline loops: CDR1 GTSNPN, CDR2 SVGIG (reference sequence).

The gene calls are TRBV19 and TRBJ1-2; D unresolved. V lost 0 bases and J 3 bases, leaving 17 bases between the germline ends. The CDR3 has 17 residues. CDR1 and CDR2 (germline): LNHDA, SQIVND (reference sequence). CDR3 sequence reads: CASSIDPHNRLDYGYTF. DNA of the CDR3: TGTGCCAGTAGTATAGATCCTCACAACCGTCTCGACTATGGCTACACCTTC.

CDR3 nucleotide sequence: TGTGCCAGCAGCTTAGGGGACAGAGGGACTAATGAAAAACTGTTTTTT. Protein: CASSLGDRGTNEKLFF. This chain joins TRBV11-2 and TRBJ1-4, with 7 bases matching TRBD1. This CDR3 has 16 amino acids. With 1 base clipped from V and 2 bases from J, the junction kept 4 bases outside the gene matches. Per germline, CDR1 SGHAT and CDR2 FQNNGV.

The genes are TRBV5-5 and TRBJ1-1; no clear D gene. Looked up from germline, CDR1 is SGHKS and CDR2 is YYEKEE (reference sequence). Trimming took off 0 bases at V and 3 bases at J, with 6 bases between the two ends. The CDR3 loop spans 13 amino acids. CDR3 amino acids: CASSLGRDTEAFF. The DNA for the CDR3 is TGTGCCAGCAGCTTGGGACGGGACACTGAAGCTTTCTTT. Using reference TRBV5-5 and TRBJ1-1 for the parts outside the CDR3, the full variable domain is DAGVTQSPTHLIKTRGQQVTLRCSPISGHKSVSWYQQVLGQGPQFIFQYYEKEERGRGNFPDRFSARQFPNYSSELNVNALLLGDSALYLCASSLGRDTEAFFGQGTRLTVV.